This TCR beta chain was observed in a study of cytomegalovirus exposure and HLA in healthy donors (TCRdb year 2017). About the investigation overall: In an earlier analysis of 450 to 750 of the donors, 250 to 350 Gb of sequence data and roughly 100 million unique TCR beta sequences from about 179 million T cells were reported. About 310 gigabases of sequencing data and 80 million or so unique TCR sequences were included in an early release covering roughly 600 HLA-typed donors. Among the roughly 370 genotyped donors, approximately 82% belonged to the genetic ancestry cluster associated with self-reported Caucasian donors. The aim of the study was to test whether cataloging public T cell receptors could identify signatures of past pathogen exposure. The study used immunosequencing to profile the T cell repertoires of approximately 650 subjects and linked those repertoires to cytomegalovirus serostatus. Along with the approximately 670-subject first cohort, a separate validation cohort of more than 90 different subjects was used. High-throughput TCR immunosequencing, statistical association of individual TCRs with disease status, and machine learning were combined to predict cytomegalovirus infection status. To study patterns of TCR occurrence, a later analysis re-analyzed previously published TCR beta repertoires from hundreds of donors and added high-resolution HLA genotyping. Rather than drawing on any new phenotypic data, the later analysis identified candidate immune exposures from TCR beta sequences and the way those sequences occurred across donors. An earlier analysis of 587 of the donors used high-throughput TCR beta sequencing to judge whether each TCR beta V gene segment behaved as functional or pseudogenic. Donor age, sex, ethnicity and CMV serostatus were compiled together with the repertoire data. In a later genetic analysis, genome-wide SNP genotypes for about 65% of the roughly 700 donors were used, and that subset was treated as a discovery cohort. Every discovery cohort repertoire had been produced on one sequencing platform. HLA typing covered class I and class II loci at four-digit resolution. The number of typed donors differed by locus: about 629-640 for A, B, C, DRB1 and DQB1; some 500 for DQA1; 600 to 610 for DPA1; and approximately 450 for DPB1. Roughly 5 DR-DQ haplotypes were handled as single units for association and clustering, since linkage in the cohort was strong. Across around 400 genotyped donors of the cohort, an average of about 240,000 unique TCR beta nucleotide sequences per donor were sequenced, and roughly a sixth of those sequences were non-productive. Broad study findings and their caveats: The classifier was reported to diagnose cytomegalovirus status with high specificity and sensitivity in both the original cohort and the validation cohort. Because the 87-base-pair reads could not distinguish some IMGT-functional V segments, including TRBV6-2 and TRBV6-3, those segments were excluded. Because HLA typing was missing for some donors at each locus, association tests included only the typed subset. In an earlier analysis of 587 of the donors, most TCR beta V segments were observed in productive rearrangements about 87% or about 30% of the time, broadly matching IMGT annotations. In a later analysis, HLA-associated TCR beta chains were found to be more clonally expanded and to have lower generation probabilities than equally common non-associated chains. When HLA alleles, especially DR and DQ, strongly co-occurred, attributing TCR associations to individual alleles was difficult. Most CMV-associated TCR beta chains appeared to be HLA-restricted in a later analysis, and the HLA associations seemed to be driven largely by CMV exposure. Several of the top co-occurrence clusters appeared to be linked to parvovirus B19, influenza, CMV and Epstein-Barr virus, according to a later analysis. The authors suggested that the approach could potentially be extended to other disease states and immunological phenotypes. The sequencing pipeline was judged likely to have produced a cluster of highly shared sequence variants as a technical artifact. Correlated functional status among segregating V segments might reflect linkage disequilibrium, but an unknown experimental factor could not be ruled out. A later genetic analysis reported fewer N-insertions in productive TCRs among donors in an Asian-associated ancestry cluster than the approximately 700-donor mean. Sequencing depth was assumed to be roughly uniform across donors in the presence/absence analyses, though that assumption may not hold. For the cohort, immune exposure information was limited to CMV serostatus. In vitro tests confirmed that a few of the cytomegalovirus-associated TCR beta chains recognize cytomegalovirus antigens. A later genetic analysis associated a missense DCLRE1C variant with V-gene and J-gene trimming of TCR beta chains, and an independent cohort replicated the association. A total of 150 or so TCR beta chains were listed by the study as associated with cytomegalovirus. Most TCR sequences were observed very rarely across donors, whereas some public TCRs were present in many individuals. A further reported finding was that TCR beta sequences accurately predicted the HLA-A and HLA-B alleles for most subjects in the first cohort. The earlier analysis of nearly 600 of the donors excluded 15 to 20 rarely observed V segments, including chromosome 9 orphons, because counts were too low. Only TCR beta chains were sequenced in this cohort, and the absence of alpha or paired-chain data limited detectable features. A later analysis found that TCR association rates varied across HLA loci, with DRB1 alleles showing the most associated TCRs and HLA-C alleles the fewest. A later analysis associated about 17,000 TCR beta sequences with specific HLA alleles at a false discovery rate of 0.05.

In the case of this clone: Its antigen specificity is not known. Per-base quality was not reported, and no clone a single base away is much larger than it.

The CDR3 measures 14 amino acids from cysteine to phenylalanine. CDR3 DNA is the only sequence kept; it has 42 bases, read in frame from the first base. V loses 6 bases of germline sequence and J loses 8 bases, and the interval between the two ends is 19 bases. In the germline V gene, CDR1 corresponds to SGHDN and CDR2 to FVKESK. The library was built by means of the immunoSEQ multiplex PCR assay. The multiplex PCR relied on a mix of 60 forward primers for TCR Vbeta segments and 13 reverse primers for TCR Jbeta segments. The CDR3 region of rearranged TCR beta genes was amplified from genomic DNA by a multiplex PCR assay. The Illumina HiSeq System was used to sequence the amplified TCR beta libraries as 87-base-pair reads. Turning to the authors' computational methods: Across the 670 or so repertoires, a later analysis counted tens of millions of unique TCR beta chains, roughly 11 million of which were shared by at least two donors. To remove PCR and sequencing errors, raw reads were error-corrected and collapsed into unique sequences using a nearest-neighbor algorithm that merged closely related sequences. V, D and J gene segments were assigned by aligning CDR3 sequences to IMGT reference sequences. For a sequence to be retained, a match of at least six nucleotides was required to both a V gene segment and a J gene segment. Rearrangements were classified as productive when the CDR3 lacked stop codons and remained in frame with V and J, and all other rearrangements were classified as non-productive. Following IMGT convention, CDR3 was defined as the stretch from the second conserved V-encoded cysteine to the conserved J-encoded phenylalanine. The earlier analysis of about 560 of the donors excluded any sequence lacking an unambiguous match to a single V gene segment. In an earlier analysis of roughly 600 of the donors, a V segment was called functional when productive rearrangements were above 56.7%, and segregating when the standard deviation between donors exceeded 5%. To diagnose cytomegalovirus status from the catalog of TCR beta chain sequences, a statistical classification framework was built. A later analysis assigned V and J genes by comparing TCR nucleotide sequences with IMGT/GENE-DB human TR gene sequences. The TCRdist pipeline was used in a later analysis to assign CDR3 sequences and most-parsimonious VDJ recombination scenarios. In a later analysis, each TCR beta chain was defined by its CDR3 amino acid sequence together with its V-gene family, and reads without a unique V-gene family were excluded. In a later analysis, 450 to 600 highly shared, low-generation-probability nucleotide sequences were removed to address suspected cross-contamination and a sequencing artifact. In a later analysis, a clonal expansion index for each public chain was calculated from normalized within-repertoire ranks of inferred template counts. A later analysis computed generation probabilities with a VDJ recombination model fitted to out-of-frame rearrangements, and checked the results against IGoR. In a later analysis, hypergeometric tests were used to score TCR-TCR, TCR-HLA and TCR-CMV co-occurrence, with a repertoire-size bias correction applied to TCR pairs. False discovery rates were estimated in a later analysis by permuting HLA or CMV assignments 20 times. A later analysis grouped co-occurring TCRs with DBSCAN, adding TCRdist sequence similarity when clustering within HLA-allele-positive subsets. Repertoires with fewer than 30,000 or more than 120,000 public chains were left out of co-occurrence clustering, as were five repertoires with anomalous nucleotide sharing. TCRdb retrieved this table from immuneACCESS and kept in-frame rearrangements only. Not all clones are present; in checked studies, unresolved V genes account for under half, and no reason is known for the remainder. The V and J calls and the clone size are those of that table, but D and trimming were determined from the DNA. The sample records 95,000 to 110,000 clones, around 73% of which are singletons. Approximately 1.7% of the sample rests with the top ten.

The cohort consisted of hundreds of healthy bone marrow donors. At the time of sampling, every cohort member was nominally healthy, though immune exposures that went unrecorded were likely present. The donor tested CMV seronegative, placing the donor among the 350 to 400 seronegative members of the cohort. A peripheral blood sample was collected from each donor, and TCR beta sequencing was performed on peripheral blood mononuclear cells. Genomic DNA was extracted from the blood cell samples with the Qiagen DNeasy Blood Extraction Kit. This TCR came from a woman aged 40 to 49 in good health and CMV-seronegative. Sequencing input: PBMCs. The V gene is TRBV14 and the J gene is TRBJ2-5, with TRBD2 as a weak D call on 6 bases. In nucleotides, the sequence is TGTGCCAGCAGTCGGGACTCGAGATACGGAACCCAGTACTTC. Its translation is CASSRDSRYGTQYF. Outside the CDR3, residues come from the reference TRBV14 and TRBJ2-5 proteins, so the full variable domain is: EAGVTQFPSHSVIEKGQTVTLRCDPISGHDNLYWYRRVMGKEIKFLLHFVKESKQDESGMPNNRFLAERTGGTYSTLKVQPAELEDSGVYFCASSRDSRYGTQYFGPGTRLLVL.